These 23 T cell receptor beta chains originate from one sample sequenced in a study of OX40 agonist ivuxolimab in advanced cancers. Here immunoSEQ multiplex PCR was the method, and the copy in TCRdb shows in-frame clones only, minus some. Of about 50,000 clones in the sample, approximately 80% were seen once. This material consisted of CD4+ or CD8+ T cells sorted from blood, taken in a trial of the OX40 agonist ivuxolimab. The receptors here all came from an adult with an advanced solid tumor such as melanoma, head and neck, liver or kidney cancer.

The chain recombines TRBV21-1 with TRBJ2-1; the table's D call, TRBD2, was not checked against the DNA. TRBV21-1 is reported as a pseudogene. The CDR3 length is 15 residues. The CDR3 loop reads CASSKERGWANEQFF. For the CDR3, the DNA is TGTGCCAGCAGCAAAGAGCGCGGGTGGGCCAATGAGCAGTTCTTC.

CDR3 DNA sequence: TGTGCCAGCAGTTCAGGGACAGGGAAATACAATGAGCAGTTCTTC. Its protein product is CASSSGTGKYNEQFF. The chain employs TRBV7-6 and TRBJ2-1, with 9 positions matching TRBD1. The germline V gene has CDR1 SGHVS and CDR2 FNYEAQ. The CDR3 consists of 15 residues. The V segment lost 6 bases and the J segment 4 bases; nucleotides outside the gene matches: 7.

The V call is TRBV29-1, the J call TRBJ2-5; D is unclear. The V end lost 6 bases, the J end lost 1 base, and 12 bases lay between the germline ends. The CDR3 is 13 amino acids. The germline CDR1 and CDR2 sequences are SQVTM and ANQGSEA. The CDR3: CSVLRAFQETQYF. As DNA, the CDR3 is TGCAGCGTCCTCCGGGCCTTCCAAGAGACCCAGTACTTC.

This clone was seen just once. V and J are TRBV7-2 and TRBJ1-2; no clear D. The CDR3 covers 16 residues. Germline CDR1 is SGHTA and CDR2 is FQGNSA. V was trimmed by 5 bases and J by 8 bases, leaving 24 bases between them. This CDR3 reads CASSPQAGRAAGGYTF. DNA for the CDR3: TGTGCCAGCAGCCCCCAGGCTGGTAGGGCAGCGGGCGGCTACACCTTC.

The V and J genes are TRBV10-3 and TRBJ2-2; TRBD2 matches at 10 bases. Germline V lookup: CDR1 ENHRY, CDR2 SYGVKD. The V segment lost 6 bases and the J segment 0 bases; nucleotides outside the gene matches: 4. The CDR3 loop spans 16 amino acids. The CDR3 coding sequence is TGTGCCATCAGGGGTACTAGCGGGACGAACACCGGGGAGCTGTTTTTT. This encodes CAIRGTSGTNTGELFF.

This chain uses TRBV7-2 with TRBJ1-2, with no clear D. The CDR3 extends over 14 amino acids. The germline V gene has CDR1 SGHTA and CDR2 FQGNSA. Between the trimmed V and J ends, which lost 3 bases and 2 bases, there was a span of 10 bases. CDR3 sequence: CASSFSDGNYGYTF. CDR3 bases: TGTGCCAGCAGCTTTTCGGACGGGAACTATGGCTACACCTTC.

This sequence joins TRBV5-4 and TRBJ2-5; a possible D gene is TRBD1 (5 bases). The CDR3 consists of 14 residues. Germline V gene sequence: CDR1 SGHNT, CDR2 YYREEE (reference sequence). V was clipped by 0 bases and J by 5 bases, with 11 bases between them. The CDR3 sequence: CASSLEVGRETQYF. As DNA, the CDR3 is TGTGCCAGCAGCTTGGAGGTGGGGCGGGAGACCCAGTACTTC.

This sequence joins TRBV14 and TRBJ2-4; 10 bases match TRBD2. This CDR3 spans 16 amino acids. Germline V gene sequence: CDR1 SGHDN, CDR2 FVKESK. Trimming removed 0 bases from V and 7 bases from J; junction bases left unmatched: 6. CDR3 protein: CASSQDTPGLANIQYF. CDR3 DNA sequence: TGTGCCAGCAGCCAAGACACTCCGGGACTAGCGAACATTCAGTACTTC.

This clone was observed a single time. The chain couples TRBV11-1 to TRBJ2-2; 8 positions match TRBD1. Germline V gene sequence: CDR1 SGHAT, CDR2 FQDESV (reference sequence). CDR3 length equals 15 residues. Trimming at V came to 5 bases and at J to 4 bases, leaving 6 bases not matched to a gene. The CDR3 here is CASSRRGRFTGELFF. DNA of the CDR3: TGTGCCAGCAGCCGCAGGGGGCGTTTCACCGGGGAGCTGTTTTTT. The full variable domain, rest sourced from reference TRBV11-1 and TRBJ2-2, is EAEVAQSPRYKITEKSQAVAFWCDPISGHATLYWYRQILGQGPELLVQFQDESVVDDSQLPKDRFSAERLKGVDSTLKIQPAELGDSAMYLCASSRRGRFTGELFFGEGSRLTVL.

This chain links TRBV5-1 with TRBJ1-6, with D uncertain. Germline CDR1 reads SGHRS; CDR2 reads YFSETQ. This CDR3 contains 15 residues. V dropped 0 bases and J dropped 8 bases, with 12 bases sitting between them. CDR3 loop: CASSLASRGDSPLHF. The CDR3, as DNA: TGCGCCAGCAGCTTGGCCTCCCGCGGGGATTCACCCCTCCACTTT.

This chain joins TRBV2 and TRBJ2-2; maybe TRBD2 (5 bases). V was cut by 4 bases and J by 0 bases, with 12 bases left in between. CDR1 and CDR2 (germline): SNHLY, FYNNEI. The CDR3 loop spans 16 amino acids. This CDR3 reads CASSVGGSANTGELFF. CDR3 DNA: TGTGCCAGCAGTGTCGGTGGGAGCGCGAACACCGGGGAGCTGTTTTTT.

The sample holds one count of this clone. V and J are TRBV23-1 and TRBJ2-5, with 10 bases identical to TRBD2. TRBV23-1 is designated an ORF whose function remains uncertain. The CDR3 totals 16 residues. Losses at the gene ends were 8 bases for V and 7 bases for J; bases not matched to a gene: 16. The CDR3 protein is CASGPLAGAFNGTQYF. CDR3 sequence (DNA): TGCGCCAGCGGGCCTCTAGCGGGGGCGTTCAATGGGACCCAGTACTTC.

The chain carries TRBV5-4 and TRBJ1-2; TRBD1 aligns across 7 bases. The J segment lost 0 bases and the V segment lost 2 bases, leaving 13 bases of the junction unmatched. Germline CDR1 and CDR2: SGHNT and YYREEE (reference sequence). The CDR3 is made up of 18 amino acids. The CDR3 DNA sequence: TGTGCCAGCAGCTTCGTGTACAGGGGACGCGGAACTAACTATGGCTACACCTTC. It is translated as CASSFVYRGRGTNYGYTF.

The chain links TRBV4-1 to TRBJ2-1; weak D call: TRBD2 (6 bases). Germline V gene data show CDR1 as MGHRA and CDR2 as YSYEKL. CDR3 length: 15 amino acids. Between the trimmed V and J ends, which lost 4 bases and 6 bases, there was a span of 16 bases. The CDR3 region is CASSRRPGVPNEQFF. The CDR3 DNA is TGCGCCAGCAGCCGCCGCCCGGGAGTTCCCAATGAGCAGTTCTTC.

The chain couples TRBV4-1 to TRBJ1-3, with 9 bases matching TRBD1. CDR1 is MGHRA, CDR2 YSYEKL, per germline. CDR3 length: 18 residues. The V segment lost 3 bases and the J segment 8 bases; nucleotides outside the gene matches: 17. CDR3 DNA: TGCGCCAGCAGCCAGTCTCCGGCCGGGACAGGGACATTGGACACCATATATTTT. This gives the protein CASSQSPAGTGTLDTIYF.

The chain has TRBV29-1 and TRBJ1-1, with D tentatively TRBD1 (6 bases). Germline V gene lookup returns CDR1 SQVTM and CDR2 ANQGSEA. The CDR3 consists of 14 residues. V lost 3 bases and J lost 1, with 12 bases in between. DNA for the CDR3: TGCAGCGTTGATGGGCGGGGGCCGAACACTGAAGCTTTCTTT. Its translation: CSVDGRGPNTEAFF. Complete variable domain (other parts from reference TRBV29-1 and TRBJ1-1): SAVISQKPSRDICQRGTSLTIQCQVDSQVTMMFWYRQQPGQSLTLIATANQGSEATYESGFVIDKFPISRPNLTFSTLTVSNMSPEDSSIYLCSVDGRGPNTEAFFGQGTRLTVV.

This clone was recorded only once. The chain combines TRBV6-1 with TRBJ2-5; no reliable D call. The J call may not be correct, given that the DNA end is closer to TRBJ2-7. CDR1 and CDR2 (germline): MNHNS, SASEGT. The CDR3 runs to 10 residues. CDR3 amino acids: CASSEYEQYF. The CDR3 bases are TGTGCCAGCAGTGAATACGAGCAGTACTTC.

CDR3 region: CASSPLVGRGEKLFF. In DNA, the CDR3 is TGTGCCAGCAGTCCACTTGTGGGGAGGGGTGAAAAACTGTTTTTT. The chain uses TRBV27 and TRBJ1-4, with D maybe TRBD1 (5 bases). Per the germline V gene, CDR1 is MNHEY and CDR2 is SMNVEV (reference sequence). This CDR3 is built from 15 residues. V was pared by 5 bases and J by 7 bases, with 17 bases between.

This chain joins TRBV15 and TRBJ2-1; 7 bases are shared with TRBD2. V lost 3 bases to trimming and J lost 5 bases; unmatched junction nucleotides: 10. From germline, CDR1 is LNHNV and CDR2 YYDKDF (reference sequence). The CDR3 covers 16 residues. The chain's CDR3 is CATSSGRVAVDNEQFF. The CDR3 nucleotides read TGTGCCACCAGCAGTGGGAGGGTAGCGGTGGACAATGAGCAGTTCTTC.

V usage is TRBV6-6 and J usage is TRBJ2-5, with D possibly being TRBD2 (6 bases). CDR3 size: 12 residues. V was pared by 7 bases and J by 4 bases, with 10 bases between. From germline, CDR1 is MNHNY and CDR2 SVGAGI (reference sequence). The DNA of the CDR3 is TGTGCCAGCAAACGGGGGACAGAGACCCAGTACTTC. It translates to CASKRGTETQYF.

CDR3 nucleotides: TGCGCCAGCAGCCAAGACGGGCGGGGGGGGAGGACAGATACGCAGTATTTT. Its protein is CASSQDGRGGRTDTQYF. V is TRBV4-1 and J is TRBJ2-3, with TRBD2 matching over 9 bases. Germline V gene data show CDR1 as MGHRA and CDR2 as YSYEKL. The CDR3 contains 17 residues. V shed 0 bases and J 3 bases; nucleotides not matched to a gene: 7.

A single count supports this clone. This chain links TRBV27 with TRBJ2-7; TRBD2 is a possible D gene (6 bases). Per germline, CDR1 MNHEY and CDR2 SMNVEV (reference sequence). The V gene lost 2 bases and the J gene lost 2 bases, with 10 bases spanning the gap. The CDR3 extends over 14 amino acids. The chain's CDR3 is CASSLIGGTYEQYF. The CDR3 DNA sequence: TGTGCCAGCAGTTTAATTGGCGGGACCTACGAGCAGTACTTC.

The rearrangement joins TRBV27 to TRBJ2-1; 7 nucleotides align to TRBD1. The germline V gene encodes CDR1 MNHEY and CDR2 SMNVEV (reference sequence). This CDR3 has 15 amino acids. The V gene end was trimmed by 3 bases and the J gene end by 4 bases; junction bases not matched to a gene: 6. The CDR3 region is CASSLMGQLYNEQFF. In nucleotides, the CDR3 is TGTGCCAGCAGTTTGATGGGACAGTTATACAATGAGCAGTTCTTC.